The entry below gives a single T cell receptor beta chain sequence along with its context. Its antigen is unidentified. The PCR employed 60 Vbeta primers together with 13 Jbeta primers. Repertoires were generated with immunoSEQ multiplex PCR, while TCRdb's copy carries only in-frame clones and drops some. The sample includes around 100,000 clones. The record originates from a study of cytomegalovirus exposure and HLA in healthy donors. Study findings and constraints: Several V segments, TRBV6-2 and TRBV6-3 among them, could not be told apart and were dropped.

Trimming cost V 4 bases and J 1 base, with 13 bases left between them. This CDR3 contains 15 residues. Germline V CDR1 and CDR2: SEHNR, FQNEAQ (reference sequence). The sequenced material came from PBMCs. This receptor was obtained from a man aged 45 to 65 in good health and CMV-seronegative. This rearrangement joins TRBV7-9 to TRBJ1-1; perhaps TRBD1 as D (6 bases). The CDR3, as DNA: TGTGCCAGCAGCTACCCGGTCAGGGGGAACACTGAAGCTTTCTTT. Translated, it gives CASSYPVRGNTEAFF.